The 8 T cell receptor beta chains in this list originate from one sample, sequenced in a study of memory CD4+ T cells and cytomegalovirus serostatus. Sequenced by immunoSEQ multiplex PCR; TCRdb stores in-frame clones only, minus some. The sample yields roughly 50,000 clones, approximately 77% seen once. The sort gate was single viable CD3+CD4+CD8-CD45RO+ cells for memory CD4+ T cells. The source material was memory CD4+ T cells from blood. The receptors here all came from an adult in good health and CMV-seronegative. Some clones in this sample may be carry-over from other donors' samples.

This chain's CDR3 is CAIRGGSRGNTEAFF. In nucleotides, the CDR3 is TGTGCCATCAGGGGGGGGTCTCGGGGGAACACTGAAGCTTTCTTT. The V gene is TRBV10-3, the J gene TRBJ1-1, with D possibly matching TRBD1 (5 bases). Germline values: CDR1 ENHRY, CDR2 SYGVKD. CDR3 length: 15 amino acids. The germline V and J ends were trimmed by 6 bases and 1 base, with 15 bases remaining between them.

CDR3 loop: CASSSGTDTQYF. The CDR3 bases are TGTGCCAGCAGCTCGGGCACAGATACGCAGTATTTT. V gene TRBV7-7 combines with J gene TRBJ2-3, with no clear D. Trimming took 4 bases from V and 1 from J, leaving 3 bases between them. This CDR3 is 12 amino acids long. The germline gives CDR1 SSHAT, CDR2 FNYEAQ (reference sequence). Drawing the rest from reference TRBV7-7 and TRBJ2-3, the complete variable domain is GAGVSQSPRYKVTKRGQDVTLRCDPISSHATLYWYQQALGQGPEFLTYFNYEAQPDKSGLPSDRFSAERPEGSISTLTIQRTEQRDSAMYRCASSSGTDTQYFGPGTRLTVL.

V usage is TRBV7-2 and J usage is TRBJ2-5, with no clear D. The CDR3 consists of 13 residues. V lost 1 base and J lost 5, with 8 bases in between. CDR1 SGHTA and CDR2 FQGNSA come from the germline V gene. CDR3 region: CASSLGWQETQYF. The CDR3 DNA follows: TGTGCCAGCAGCTTAGGCTGGCAGGAGACCCAGTACTTC. The whole variable domain, remainder taken from reference TRBV7-2 and TRBJ2-5, is GAGVSQSPSNKVTEKGKDVELRCDPISGHTALYWYRQSLGQGLEFLIYFQGNSAPDKSGLPSDRFSAERTGGSVSTLTIQRTQQEDSAVYLCASSLGWQETQYFGPGTRLLVL.

V is TRBV30 and J is TRBJ1-2; D may be TRBD1 (6 bases). CDR1 and CDR2 from the germline V gene are GTSNPN and SVGIG (reference sequence). The CDR3 length is 12 residues. V lost 1 base, J lost 8 bases, and 11 bases lay in between. The CDR3 bases are TGTGCCTGGAGTGGACAGGTTGGAGGCTACACCTTC. This sequence encodes CAWSGQVGGYTF.

The gene calls are TRBV7-2 and TRBJ1-5; 8 nucleotides match TRBD1. The J segment lost 6 bases and the V segment lost 1 base, leaving 5 bases of the junction unmatched. This CDR3 has 15 amino acids. Germline CDR1 SGHTA, CDR2 FQGNSA. CDR3 residues: CASSLGGTGGQPQHF. The CDR3 DNA reads as TGTGCCAGCAGCTTAGGAGGGACAGGTGGTCAGCCCCAGCATTTT.

CDR3 bases: TGTGCCAGCAGCCAAAACCCGCGACAGGGGAGCTATGGCTACACCTTC. Protein: CASSQNPRQGSYGYTF. The V and J genes are TRBV7-9 and TRBJ1-2; 8 bases align to TRBD1. The CDR3 contains 16 residues. V trimming: 5 bases; J trimming: 4 bases; junction bases outside the gene matches: 12. CDR1 and CDR2 (germline): SEHNR, FQNEAQ (reference sequence). The full variable domain, its missing parts supplied by reference TRBV7-9 and TRBJ1-2, is DTGVSQNPRHKITKRGQNVTFRCDPISEHNRLYWYRQTLGQGPEFLTYFQNEAQLEKSRLLSDRFSAERPKGSFSTLEIQRTEQGDSAMYLCASSQNPRQGSYGYTFGSGTRLTVV.

The genes are TRBV18 and TRBJ1-5; a weak D match, TRBD1 (5 bases). This CDR3 comprises 14 residues. CDR1 is KGHSH, CDR2 LQKENI, per germline. Trimming stripped 5 bases from V and 3 bases from J, with 11 bases between. The CDR3 nucleotides read TGTGCCAGCTCATCGCAGGGATCCAATCAGCCCCAGCATTTT. It specifies CASSSQGSNQPQHF. Variable domain in full (rest from reference TRBV18 and TRBJ1-5): NAGVMQNPRHLVRRRGQEARLRCSPMKGHSHVYWYRQLPEEGLKFMVYLQKENIIDESGMPKERFSAEFPKEGPSILRIQQVVRGDSAAYFCASSSQGSNQPQHFGDGTRLSIL.

The chain recombines TRBV5-1 with TRBJ2-3; D unclear. V was clipped by 6 bases and J by 4 bases, with 12 bases between them. The length of the CDR3 is 13 residues. CDR1 and CDR2 from the germline V gene are SGHRS and YFSETQ. CDR3 nucleotides: TGCGCCAGCAACGCCCCCGGTTCAGATACGCAGTATTTT. Translated, it gives CASNAPGSDTQYF.